A single T cell receptor beta chain is shown here with its context. The antigen is undetermined. No record exists of this donor's CMV serostatus. 60 Vbeta and 13 Jbeta primers were used in PCR. TCRdb keeps only in-frame clones here, not all; method: immunoSEQ multiplex PCR. The sample has about 70,000 clones; 74% are singletons. V lost 1 base to trimming and J lost 3 bases, with 10 bases between them. The CDR3 has 14 amino acids. Looked up from germline, CDR1 is SGHDT and CDR2 is YYEEEE. The data belong to a study of cytomegalovirus exposure and HLA in healthy donors. Findings of the study overall: Apparent HLA restriction characterized most CMV-associated TCR beta chains in a later analysis. Earlier analysis looked at TCR beta V segments, and most were productive about 87% or about 30% of the time.

The sample comprised PBMCs. This clonotype originated in a human donor in good health. The chain has TRBV5-6 and TRBJ1-2, with D maybe TRBD1 (5 bases). The CDR3 DNA sequence: TGTGCCAGCAGCTTGATAGGGGCGGACTATGGCTACACCTTC. Translation: CASSLIGADYGYTF.